This entry concerns a single TCR beta chain. This receptor's antigen is unknown. One base away there is no much larger clone; base qualities are not given. The donors belonged to the validation cohort of about 130 subjects, which was separate from the roughly 680-subject first cohort. The data were taken from a study of cytomegalovirus exposure and HLA in healthy donors (dated by TCRdb to about 2017). About the investigation overall: A later analysis indicated that the roughly 130 validation repertoires were generated on the platform also employed for the 700 or so repertoires of the first cohort. The aim of the study was to test whether cataloging public T cell receptors could identify signatures of past pathogen exposure. Besides the first cohort of under 700 subjects, a separate validation cohort made up of 120 different subjects was used. High-throughput TCR immunosequencing, statistical association of individual TCRs with disease status, and machine learning were combined to predict cytomegalovirus infection status.

The V end gives up 1 base and the J end 5 bases, leaving 3 bases in the junction not matched to a gene. For CDR1 and CDR2, the germline V gene lists SGHVS and FNYEAQ. The CDR3 measures 15 amino acids from cysteine to phenylalanine. Only the CDR3 DNA is retained, 45 bases long and in frame from the first base. The study at large found these results: The study gave a list of some 150 TCR beta chains associated with cytomegalovirus. The classifier was reported to diagnose cytomegalovirus status with high specificity and sensitivity in both the original and validation cohorts. A later analysis had no HLA typing for the validation cohort, so co-occurrence there was scored across all 110 or so repertoires. The authors suggested that the approach could potentially be extended to other disease states and immunological phenotypes. A few of the identified cytomegalovirus-associated TCR beta chains were confirmed in vitro to be specific for cytomegalovirus antigens. Most TCR sequences were observed very rarely across donors, whereas some public TCRs were present in many individuals. In a later analysis, TCRs clustered in the first cohort were found to also tend to co-occur in the roughly 110 validation repertoires, with 85% to 95% of cluster scores above 0.

Library preparation used the immunoSEQ multiplex PCR assay. In the authors' own workflow: A statistical classification framework was built for diagnosing cytomegalovirus status from the catalog of TCR beta chain sequences. TCRdb provides this immuneACCESS table in a form limited to in-frame rearrangements. Some clones are lacking; in checked studies, under half of them reflect an unresolved V gene, and why the rest are absent is not known. V and J calls and clone size are given by that table; D and trimming were obtained from the DNA. This sample is represented by some 170,000 clones; approximately 86% of them were singletons. Together, the top ten hold less than 9.5% of the sample.

This sequence originates from a man aged 25 to 40 in good health and CMV-seropositive. The sequenced sample was PBMCs. The chain is assembled from TRBV7-6 and TRBJ2-1, and 9 junction bases match TRBD1. The nucleotide sequence reads as follows: TGTGCCAGCAGCTTAGTGGGACAGGGCAACAATGAGCAGTTCTTC. Its protein is CASSLVGQGNNEQFF.